This T cell receptor (beta chain) derives from a study of PD-1 blockade in classical Hodgkin lymphoma. Whole-study results and caveats: Reported baseline diversity: healthy donors highest, relapsed/refractory patients lowest. Whatever underlies the repertoire differences (possibly disease activity or prior therapy) remains undefined.

V lost 6 bases to trimming and J lost 0 bases, with 12 bases between them. Germline assignment: CDR1 SNHLY and CDR2 FYNNEI. This CDR3 is 15 amino acids long. This clone was counted between two and nine times. Its cognate antigen is unknown. The time point here: newly diagnosed, previously untreated cHL patient sample. Clones were sequenced by immunoSEQ multiplex PCR, and TCRdb holds only the in-frame ones, with some missing. The sample has 17,000 or so clones, 80% to 95% seen once. Sample: peripheral blood mononuclear cells (PBMCs). The V and J genes are TRBV2 and TRBJ1-5; TRBD1 is a possible D gene (6 bases). This sequence originates from a human donor with classical Hodgkin lymphoma. Here the CDR3 reads CASRRWTDSNQPQHF. The CDR3 DNA sequence: TGTGCCAGCAGGCGATGGACAGATAGCAATCAGCCCCAGCATTTT.